A selection of T cell receptor beta chains follows, all from one sample in a study of control samples from healthy donors and cancer patients. The assay was immunoSEQ multiplex PCR, and TCRdb's table has in-frame clones only and misses some. The top ten clones hold roughly 1.2% of a sample with about 79,000 clones, more than 85% of them seen once. What was sequenced was PBMCs. The receptors come from a woman aged 40 to 49 with lung cancer. The CDR3 runs from the conserved cysteine through the conserved F or W. Each record gives: J gene, D gene, V gene, clone size, CDR3 DNA, CDR3 protein. D genes are given only for firm matches. Only some rows state a clone size, as once, few, many or a class for expanded clones.

TRBJ1-1 | NA | TRBV4-1 | NA | TGCGCCAGCAGCCAAGATGCCGACAGATTGAACACTGAAGCTTTCTTT | CASSQDADRLNTEAFF
TRBJ2-1 | TRBD2 | TRBV5-1 | few | TGCGCCAGCAGCCATATGGGACTAGCGGGGATTTACAATGAGCAGTTCTTC | CASSHMGLAGIYNEQFF
TRBJ1-1 | NA | TRBV28 | NA | TGTGCCAGCAGTTCAGGGGCCTACACTGAAGCTTTCTTT | CASSSGAYTEAFF
TRBJ2-2 | TRBD2 | TRBV11-3 | NA | TGTGCCAGCAGCTCGAGACTAGCACCCGGGGAGCTGTTTTTT | CASSSRLAPGELFF
TRBJ2-2 | NA | TRBV5-1 | NA | TGCGCCAGCAGCTTGGACAGGGCCAGCACCGGGGAGCTGTTTTTT | CASSLDRASTGELFF
TRBJ1-4 | NA | TRBV12-3/TRBV12-4 | NA | TGTGCCAGCGGGGTGGTCGGGGAAAAACTGTTTTTT | CASGVVGEKLFF
TRBJ1-2 | TRBD1 | TRBV6-5 | NA | TGTGCCAGCAGTTATATGCAGGGACAGGGCTATGGCTACACCTTC | CASSYMQGQGYGYTF
TRBJ2-2 | NA | TRBV29-1 | NA | TGCAGCGTCCCCTTCGGGTACACCGGGGAGCTGTTTTTT | CSVPFGYTGELFF
TRBJ2-3 | TRBD1 | TRBV9 | NA | TGTGCCAGCAGCGTCGGACAGGGACCCACAGATACGCAGTATTTT | CASSVGQGPTDTQYF
TRBJ2-5 | TRBD2 | TRBV5-4 | NA | TGTGCCAGCAGCCCAGGACTAGCGGGTAGGGAGACCCAGTACTTC | CASSPGLAGRETQYF
TRBJ1-2 | NA | TRBV6-5 | NA | TGTGCCAGCTCGAGCGGACCCGGGGTATATGGCTACACCTTC | CASSSGPGVYGYTF
TRBJ1-1 | TRBD1 | TRBV5-1 | NA | TGCGCCAGCAGCTTGTACCTCGACAGGGTGAACACTGAAGCTTTCTTT | CASSLYLDRVNTEAFF
TRBJ2-2 | NA | TRBV5-1 | NA | TGCGCCAGCAGCGTCACCGGGGAGCTGTTTTTT | CASSVTGELFF
TRBJ2-7 | NA | TRBV7-8 | NA | TGTGCCAGCAGCCACGTGCTCTACGAGCAGTACTTC | CASSHVLYEQYF
TRBJ1-1 | NA | TRBV7-6 | NA | TGTGCCAGCAGCTTAGAAGCTATGAACACTGAAGCTTTCTTT | CASSLEAMNTEAFF
TRBJ2-7 | NA | TRBV11-2 | NA | TGTGCCAGCAGCCGTATTCGAGGGGCGAGGGTCTACGAGCAGTACTTC | CASSRIRGARVYEQYF
TRBJ1-3 | NA | TRBV3-1/TRBV3-2 | NA | TGTGCCAGCAGCCAACAGTACGTCTCCTCTGGAAACACCATATATTTT | CASSQQYVSSGNTIYF
TRBJ2-5 | NA | TRBV7-9 | NA | TGTGCCAGCAGCTTTGATGGAGGGTCGGGGTCAAGAGAGACCCAGTACTTC | CASSFDGGSGSRETQYF
TRBJ1-2 | NA | TRBV13 | NA | TGTGCCAGCAGCCCAAACACAGTCCCACAATATGGCTACACCTTC | CASSPNTVPQYGYTF
TRBJ1-3 | NA | TRBV28 | NA | TGTGCCAGCAGACCCCCAGGGTCTGGAAACACCATATATTTT | CASRPPGSGNTIYF
TRBJ1-5 | NA | TRBV27 | NA | TGTGCCAGCAAGACCGGTAATCAGCCCCAGCATTTT | CASKTGNQPQHF
TRBJ2-7 | NA | TRBV30 | NA | TGTGCCTGGAGTGTTACCCCTGAGTACGAGCAGTACTTC | CAWSVTPEYEQYF
TRBJ2-5 | NA | TRBV19 | NA | TGTGCCTCAGGCGAGGGTCTGGAAGAGACCCAGTACTTC | CASGEGLEETQYF
TRBJ1-5 | TRBD1 | TRBV3-1/TRBV3-2 | NA | TGTGCCAGCAGCGAACAGGGGGGACGCAATCAGCCCCAGCATTTT | CASSEQGGRNQPQHF
TRBJ2-7 | TRBD2 | TRBV7-2 | NA | TGTGCCAGCAGCTTAAGGGCTAGCGGGGGTTCCTACGAGCAGTACTTC | CASSLRASGGSYEQYF
TRBJ2-7 | NA | TRBV28 | NA | TGTGCCAGCAGTTTAGGAAGGGGGGCAACCTACGAGCAGTACTTC | CASSLGRGATYEQYF
TRBJ2-1 | TRBD2 | TRBV4-2 | NA | TGTGCCAGCAGCCATCAGACTAGCGGGGGTAACTCCTACAATGAGCAGTTCTTC | CASSHQTSGGNSYNEQFF
TRBJ2-2 | NA | TRBV12-5 | NA | TGTGCTAGTGGTTTGGTACCCACCGCGGGAAGGGGGTACGAGAACACCGGGGAGCTGTTTTTT | CASGLVPTAGRGYENTGELFF
TRBJ1-6 | NA | TRBV6-5 | NA | TGTGCCAGCAGTTACCCACCCGGCTCCGGTGGACCCCTCCACTTT | CASSYPPGSGGPLHF
TRBJ1-2 | NA | TRBV29-1 | NA | TGCAGCGTTGAAGAGGGGCAGGTACTCTATGGCTACACCTTC | CSVEEGQVLYGYTF
TRBJ2-3 | TRBD1 | TRBV9 | NA | TGTGCCAGCAGCGCCTCGACAGGGTTCGGCACAGATACGCAGTATTTT | CASSASTGFGTDTQYF
TRBJ1-1 | NA | TRBV7-9 | NA | TGTGCCAGCAAACTACAAGACTTATTTAACACTGAAGCTTTCTTT | CASKLQDLFNTEAFF
TRBJ2-3 | TRBD1 | TRBV24-1 | NA | TGTGCCACCAGTGACGGACAGGGGAACACAGATACGCAGTATTTT | CATSDGQGNTDTQYF
TRBJ1-6 | NA | TRBV5-1 | NA | TGCGCCAGCAGCTTAGTGGGGTACTATAATTCACCCCTCCACTTT | CASSLVGYYNSPLHF
TRBJ2-7 | TRBD2 | TRBV14 | NA | TGTGCCAGCAGCCCACCCGGGAGGAGCCTCGAGCAGTACTTC | CASSPPGRSLEQYF
TRBJ1-4 | TRBD1 | TRBV5-1 | once | TGCGCCAGCAGCTTGGAGCAGGGGGCGAGGTTGTTTTTT | CASSLEQGARLFF
TRBJ1-6 | NA | TRBV2 | NA | TGTGCCAGCAGTGATCTGGGTGATAATTCACCCCTCCACTTT | CASSDLGDNSPLHF
TRBJ2-5 | NA | TRBV3-1/TRBV3-2 | NA | TGTGCCAGCAGCCAAGAATTGTTGGTTCAAGAGACCCAGTACTTC | CASSQELLVQETQYF
TRBJ2-2 | NA | TRBV12-3/TRBV12-4 | NA | TGTGCCAGTCCCCCAATCACCGGGGAGCTGTTTTTT | CASPPITGELFF
TRBJ2-3 | NA | TRBV12-3/TRBV12-4 | NA | TGTGCCAGCACCCGAGGTGGGGATACGCAGTATTTT | CASTRGGDTQYF
TRBJ1-3 | NA | TRBV29-1 | NA | TGCAGCGTTGTGGGGGGCGGCAGTAGCTCTGGAAACACCATATATTTT | CSVVGGGSSSGNTIYF
TRBJ2-7 | NA | TRBV29-1 | few | TGCAGCGTTGCGGGGGGCACTGGATACGAGCAGTACTTC | CSVAGGTGYEQYF